This entry lists 13 T cell receptor beta chains sequenced from one sample in a study of CXCR3-negative and CXCR3-positive naive CD8 T cells. General study points: More hydrophobic TRB CDR3s occurred in CXCR3-positive than in CXCR3-negative naive cells.

Their specific antigens are unknown. UMI labels and 5' RACE were used to prepare the TRB cDNA libraries. No DNA is given; TCRdb re-called the 5' RACE reads and lists each CDR3 protein once. Here the sample table reports roughly 110,000 distinct CDR3 sequences. The specimen was naive CXCR3+ CD8+ T cells from blood. Subset: CD45RO-CCR7+CD27+CD95- naive CD8+ T cells expressing CXCR3 (TNR3+). These receptors were obtained from a human donor in good health. Some clones in this sample may be carry-over from other donors' samples.

The chain carries TRBV29-1 and TRBJ2-6. The CDR3 spans 13 residues. CDR1 is SQVTM, CDR2 ANQGSEA, per germline. CDR3 region: CSVAVAGANVLTF. The full variable domain, its missing parts supplied by reference TRBV29-1 and TRBJ2-6, is SAVISQKPSRDICQRGTSLTIQCQVDSQVTMMFWYRQQPGQSLTLIATANQGSEATYESGFVIDKFPISRPNLTFSTLTVSNMSPEDSSIYLCSVAVAGANVLTFGAGSRLTVL.

The V and J genes are TRBV7-9 and TRBJ2-7; TCRdb returns TRBD1, unconfirmable since there is no DNA. The V gene's germline CDR1 is SEHNR and CDR2 FQNEAQ (reference sequence). There are 14 residues in the CDR3. CDR3 loop: CASSGGATGYEQYF. The variable domain in full, with the rest retrieved from reference TRBV7-9 and TRBJ2-7, is DTGVSQNPRHKITKRGQNVTFRCDPISEHNRLYWYRQTLGQGPEFLTYFQNEAQLEKSRLLSDRFSAERPKGSFSTLEIQRTEQGDSAMYLCASSGGATGYEQYFGPGTRLTVT.

V gene TRBV29-1 combines with J gene TRBJ2-3. Germline assignment: CDR1 SQVTM and CDR2 ANQGSEA. The CDR3 contains 14 residues. The CDR3 here is CSVSEDVRADTQYF.

This chain uses TRBV7-9 with TRBJ2-3; lacking DNA, the TRBD1 call made by TCRdb goes unchecked. Germline V CDR1 and CDR2: SEHNR, FQNEAQ (reference sequence). The CDR3 sequence is 12 residues long. CDR3 protein: CASSPGSDTQYF.

CDR3 sequence reads: CASSLYRGEGPNTEAFF. V is TRBV5-1 and J is TRBJ1-1; TCRdb names TRBD1, which stays unverified in the absence of DNA. Germline CDR1 reads SGHRS; CDR2 reads YFSETQ. The CDR3 is 17 amino acids.

The V gene is TRBV4-3, the J gene TRBJ1-2; TCRdb picks TRBD1, but there is no DNA to check that call. The CDR3 has 15 residues. The V gene's germline CDR1 is LGHNA and CDR2 YSLEER. This CDR3 is CASSQDPRDVEGYTF.

V and J are TRBV21-1 and TRBJ1-2. TRBV21-1 is classified as a pseudogene. This CDR3 contains 13 residues. This CDR3 reads CASSNRETCGYTF.

The chain combines TRBV10-3 with TRBJ2-7; TCRdb's assignment of TRBD2 cannot be checked, as there is no DNA. CDR1 ENHRY and CDR2 SYGVKD come from the germline V gene. This CDR3 spans 13 amino acids. The CDR3 here is CAISLAGDYEQYF.

The gene calls are TRBV21-1 and TRBJ2-7; TCRdb's D call, TRBD1, is unchecked because there is no DNA. TRBV21-1 is classified as a pseudogene. The CDR3 extends over 14 amino acids. The CDR3 spells CASSRAQGANEQYF.

CDR3 in amino acids: CSVETPEGDYEQYF. The rearrangement links TRBV29-1 to TRBJ2-7; without DNA, the TCRdb call of TRBD1 cannot be checked. CDR1 and CDR2 (germline): SQVTM, ANQGSEA. The CDR3 covers 14 residues.

The genes are TRBV11-2 and TRBJ2-1. The CDR3 loop spans 15 amino acids. The germline CDR1 and CDR2 sequences are SGHAT and FQNNGV. The CDR3: CASSLDRLSYNEQFF. The full variable domain, with the rest looked up from reference TRBV11-2 and TRBJ2-1, is EAGVAQSPRYKIIEKRQSVAFWCNPISGHATLYWYQQILGQGPKLLIQFQNNGVVDDSQLPKDRFSAERLKGVDSTLKIQPAKLEDSAVYLCASSLDRLSYNEQFFGPGTRLTVL.

The rearrangement joins TRBV14 to TRBJ2-2. Germline V gene sequence: CDR1 SGHDN, CDR2 FVKESK. This CDR3 spans 16 amino acids. CDR3: CASSQDFVTNAGELFF.

The V call is TRBV12-3 or TRBV12-4, the J call TRBJ2-1. The CDR3 consists of 16 residues. The CDR3 spells CASSFPLGKDYNEQFF.